The 5 T cell receptor beta chains below come from one sample, sequenced in a study of memory CD4+ T cells and cytomegalovirus serostatus. The sort gate was single viable CD3+CD4+CD8-CD45RO+ cells for memory CD4+ T cells. The method was immunoSEQ multiplex PCR; TCRdb's version includes in-frame clones alone and lacks a portion of them. The data hold about 50,000 clones, with around 74% observed a single time. Sample: memory CD4+ T cells from blood. These receptors originate from an adult in good health and CMV-seronegative.

J is TRBJ2-2 and V is TRBV19; D is perhaps TRBD1 or TRBD2 (5 bases each). There are 14 residues in the CDR3. The germline CDR1 and CDR2 sequences are LNHDA and SQIVND (reference sequence). V lost 5 bases and J lost 7, with 14 bases in between. The CDR3 coding sequence is TGTGCCAGTAGTCCCTGGACACTAGGCGGGGAGCTGTTTTTT. Translating gives CASSPWTLGGELFF.

The chain has TRBV7-3 and TRBJ2-1, with 8 bases matching TRBD2. The length of the CDR3 is 15 residues. Germline trimming cut 2 bases from V and 9 bases from J; bases unmatched to any gene: 9. CDR1 SGHTA and CDR2 FQGTGA come from the germline V gene. The CDR3 protein is CASSLQGLGVGEQFF. The CDR3 DNA sequence: TGTGCCAGCAGCTTACAGGGACTAGGAGTGGGTGAGCAGTTCTTC.

This chain links TRBV13 with TRBJ2-5; perhaps D is TRBD1 or TRBD2 (6 bases each). Deletions cut 1 base from V and 3 bases from J, with 12 bases between. The CDR3 contains 15 residues. The germline CDR1 and CDR2 sequences are PRHDT and FYEKMQ (reference sequence). The CDR3 sequence: CASSLDRGRKETQYF. The CDR3 nucleotides are TGTGCCAGCAGCTTAGATCGGGGGCGAAAAGAGACCCAGTACTTC.

V is TRBV4-2 and J is TRBJ2-2, with D possibly being TRBD2 (6 bases). The CDR3 covers 16 residues. V lost 0 bases, J lost 6 bases, and 14 bases lay in between. Per germline, CDR1 LGHNA and CDR2 YNFKEQ. In nucleotides, the CDR3 is TGTGCCAGCAGCCAAGATGTAGCGGCGGCCCCCGGGGAGCTGTTTTTT. Translation gives CASSQDVAAAPGELFF.

The genes are TRBV5-1 and TRBJ1-6, with D perhaps TRBD1 (6 bases). Germline V lookup: CDR1 SGHRS, CDR2 YFSETQ. The CDR3 spans 16 residues. Trimming stripped 1 base from V and 8 bases from J, with 16 bases between. The CDR3, as DNA: TGCGCCAGCAGCTTGTTTTGGAACAGGGACGATTCACCCCTCCACTTT. This encodes CASSLFWNRDDSPLHF.